This TCR beta chain was retrieved from a study of T cells in Graves' hyperthyroidism and ophthalmopathy. Study at large: Prior to any treatment, at the point of initial diagnosis, peripheral blood was collected.

This CDR3 comprises 15 residues. V lost 1 base and J 4 bases, leaving 12 bases between the germline ends. Germline V gene lookup returns CDR1 LGHDT and CDR2 YNNKEL (reference sequence). TCR beta CDR3 region amplification was performed from RNA transcripts. RT-PCR in the first round (using the HTBI primer set) targeted the TCR CDR3. TCRdb called the multiplex PCR reads again in MiXCR, with one record for every CDR3 protein. The sample lists 500,000 or so distinct CDR3 sequences, roughly 18% seen once, with approximately 18% in the top ten. This clonotype was counted many times. About 10 ml of fresh peripheral blood supplied the PBMCs.

The sequence came from a woman under 30 with Graves' ophthalmopathy. What was sequenced was blood. The J gene is TRBJ2-3, the V gene TRBV3-1, with D hard to call. In nucleotides, the CDR3 is TGTGCCAGCAGCCAAGGAGGACCGCGCGCAGATACGCAGTATTTT. Translation: CASSQGGPRADTQYF.